This T cell receptor (beta chain) was identified during a study of blood T cell repertoires in COVID-19. Study processing details: Researchers report that nucleated cell counts were estimated from reference gene primer amplification. Some clones are missing from TCRdb's copy, which holds only in-frame ones; the method was immunoSEQ multiplex PCR. V and J calls and clone size are those listed in that table; D and trimming were worked out from the DNA. The table has around 300,000 clones, 86% seen once. This TCR was sampled from a young woman with active or convalescent COVID-19. Input material: peripheral blood.

CDR3 sequence: CASSKDRGEENTEAFF. CDR3 coding DNA: TGTGCCAGCAGCAAAGACAGGGGGGAGGAGAACACTGAAGCTTTCTTT. The chain carries TRBV21-1 and TRBJ1-1; the D call TRBD1 from the table was never checked on the DNA. TRBV21-1 is described as a pseudogene. The length of the CDR3 is 16 residues.